Following are 16 T cell receptor beta chains from one sample sequenced in a study of T-cell memory formation after mild COVID-19. A single record per CDR3 protein comes from TCRdb applying MiXCR to the 5' RACE reads. The profile shows about 150,000 distinct CDR3 sequences, 6% to 6.5% of them singletons. The specimen was PBMCs or a T cell subset sorted from them (not recorded which). These receptors all stem from an adult woman who had mild COVID-19 (a few samples of this study predate the infection). Cell type and time point are not known.

This clonotype was detected many times. The V call is TRBV24-1, the J call TRBJ2-4; 9 bases map to TRBD1. The CDR3 length is 15 residues. The ends lost 4 bases at V and 7 bases at J; junction bases unmatched: 7. Germline-derived CDR1 and CDR2 are KGHDR and SFDVKD. CDR3: CATSDPRQGGNIQYF. In nucleotides, the CDR3 is TGTGCCACCAGTGACCCCAGACAGGGGGGCAACATTCAGTACTTC.

The gene calls are TRBV7-8 and TRBJ2-3; 9 bases line up with TRBD2. Germline CDR1 reads SGHVS; CDR2 reads FQNEAQ. J lost 3 bases, V lost 5 bases, and 9 bases had no gene match. The CDR3 has 16 residues. CDR3 in amino acids: CASSPRGGRATDTQYF. As DNA, the CDR3 is TGTGCCAGCAGCCCGCGGGGCGGGAGGGCGACAGATACGCAGTATTTT.

This clonotype occurred many times. This rearrangement joins TRBV3-1 to TRBJ2-3; either TRBD1 or TRBD2 may supply D (5 bases each). The germline V gene has CDR1 LGHDT and CDR2 YNNKEL (reference sequence). CDR3 length equals 14 residues. V lost 5 bases and J lost 4, with 13 bases in between. This CDR3 reads CASSGAGGSDTQYF. In DNA form, the CDR3 reads TGTGCCAGCAGCGGGGCAGGAGGATCAGATACGCAGTATTTT.

This chain links TRBV12-3 or TRBV12-4 with TRBJ1-2; D gene uncertain. This CDR3 spans 12 amino acids. Trimming cost V 2 bases and J 3 bases, with 4 bases left between them. CDR3 loop: CASSLQYYGYTF. The CDR3 DNA follows: TGTGCCAGCAGTTTACAGTACTATGGCTACACCTTC.

This chain uses TRBV12-3 or TRBV12-4 with TRBJ2-1; 10 nucleotides line up with TRBD1. This CDR3 contains 15 residues. With V trimmed by 7 bases and J by 0 bases, 3 bases remained unmatched. Written as DNA, the CDR3 is TGTGCCAGCAAACGGGACAGGGGCTCCTACAATGAGCAGTTCTTC. Translating gives CASKRDRGSYNEQFF.

J is TRBJ1-4 and V is TRBV12-3 or TRBV12-4; 7 bases are a match to TRBD1. The CDR3 covers 14 residues. V lost 2 bases and J lost 6; bases outside the gene matches: 3. The CDR3 sequence: CASSLRQGDEKLFF. In nucleotides, the CDR3 is TGTGCCAGCAGTTTACGGCAGGGGGATGAAAAACTGTTTTTT.

This clonotype was detected ten times or more. This sequence joins TRBV4-1 and TRBJ1-1, with no clear D. Germline lookup yields CDR1 MGHRA and CDR2 YSYEKL. V lost 4 bases, J lost 2 bases, and 11 bases lay in between. CDR3 length: 14 residues. The CDR3 nucleotides read TGCGCCAGCAGCCCCCAAGGTCGAAACACTGAAGCTTTCTTT. Amino acids: CASSPQGRNTEAFF.

This clonotype came up many times. V is TRBV20-1 and J is TRBJ2-5; TRBD2 matches at 7 bases. Germline loops: CDR1 DFQATT, CDR2 SNEGSKA (reference sequence). There are 13 residues in the CDR3. With 4 bases clipped from V and 5 bases from J, the junction kept 7 bases outside the gene matches. CDR3 residues: CSATGRGGETQYF. The CDR3 DNA reads TGCAGTGCTACCGGGCGCGGGGGTGAGACCCAGTACTTC.

This clonotype was detected ten times or more. The J gene is TRBJ1-1, the V gene TRBV20-1; D gene ambiguous. The CDR3 is 12 amino acids. The germline V gene has CDR1 DFQATT and CDR2 SNEGSKA (reference sequence). Deletions cut 6 bases from V and 1 base from J, with 9 bases between. This chain's CDR3 is CSAPRRNTEAFF. The CDR3 DNA reads TGCAGTGCACCTCGCCGGAACACTGAAGCTTTCTTT.

This clonotype has ten or more counts. The chain links TRBV5-1 to TRBJ2-7, with no clear D. The V and J ends lost 0 bases and 2 bases respectively, with 9 bases between them. Germline values: CDR1 SGHRS, CDR2 YFSETQ. CDR3 size: 14 residues. In nucleotides, the CDR3 is TGCGCCAGCAGCTTGGCCGCTCAAACCTACGAGCAGTACTTC. It translates to CASSLAAQTYEQYF.

This clonotype was counted many times. The V gene is TRBV5-1, the J gene TRBJ2-3; possibly TRBD1 for D (5 bases). Germline CDR1 and CDR2: SGHRS and YFSETQ. CDR3 length: 15 residues. Trimming removed 5 bases at V and 9 bases at J, with 22 bases between. In nucleotides, the CDR3 is TGCGCCAGCAGACCTGGACAAGGTGACCTCGGGACGCAGTATTTT. Its translation: CASRPGQGDLGTQYF.

The sample holds many counts of this clonotype. The chain couples TRBV20-1 to TRBJ2-2; TRBD1 might be the D (6 bases). V was pared by 2 bases and J by 3 bases, with 16 bases between. Germline V gives CDR1 DFQATT, CDR2 SNEGSKA (reference sequence). The CDR3 runs to 16 residues. CDR3 amino acids: CSARNVDRFDTGELFF. The CDR3 DNA sequence: TGCAGTGCTAGAAACGTAGACAGGTTTGACACCGGGGAGCTGTTTTTT.

The chain recombines TRBV7-2 with TRBJ2-1; 9 bases map to TRBD2. The V gene end was trimmed by 1 base and the J gene end by 1 base; junction bases not matched to a gene: 11. The CDR3 is made up of 19 amino acids. Germline loops: CDR1 SGHTA, CDR2 FQGNSA. The CDR3, as DNA: TGTGCCAGCAGCTTAGTGGGCGGGGGGGCTCAGAGGTCCTACAATGAGCAGTTCTTC. Translation: CASSLVGGGAQRSYNEQFF.

The chain uses TRBV14 and TRBJ2-4; D tentatively reads TRBD1 or TRBD2 (6 bases each). The CDR3 is 14 residues long. Germline V CDR1 and CDR2: SGHDN, FVKESK. V lost 4 bases and J 9 bases, leaving 16 bases between the germline ends. The CDR3 DNA is TGTGCCAGCAGCCCCGGAGGGGGGTCAAGCATTCAGTACTTC. Translated: CASSPGGGSSIQYF.

This clonotype was seen at least ten times. This chain connects TRBV12-5 to TRBJ2-3, with D maybe TRBD2 (6 bases). The CDR3 spans 14 residues. Per germline, CDR1 LGHNT and CDR2 FRNRAP. V lost 7 bases, J lost 1 base, and 12 bases lay in between. This CDR3 is CASEEGLRTDTQYF. DNA for the CDR3: TGTGCTAGTGAAGAGGGACTCCGCACAGATACGCAGTATTTT. Full variable domain (rest looked up from reference TRBV12-5 and TRBJ2-3): DARVTQTPRHKVTEMGQEVTMRCQPILGHNTVFWYRQTMMQGLELLAYFRNRAPLDDSGMPKDRFSAEMPDATLATLKIQPSEPRDSAVYFCASEEGLRTDTQYFGPGTRLTVL.

Only a few counts were recorded for this clonotype. The chain links TRBV27 to TRBJ1-6, with D uncertain. Looked up from germline, CDR1 is MNHEY and CDR2 is SMNVEV (reference sequence). V lost 0 bases and J 9 bases, leaving 21 bases between the germline ends. CDR3 size: 18 residues. This CDR3 is CASSLSVPNRGQVSPLHF. CDR3 coding DNA: TGTGCCAGCAGTTTATCTGTCCCCAATAGAGGGCAGGTTTCACCCCTCCACTTT.